Shown below are 10 T cell receptor beta chains from a single sample sequenced in a study of shared clonotypes between healthy human individuals. Clones were read by immunoSEQ multiplex PCR, and TCRdb kept only the in-frame ones, dropping some. The sample includes over 800,000 clones, approximately 92% seen only once; the top ten take less than 25%. Positive CCR7 selection of CD45RO-negative cells yielded the naive CD8 cells, and terminally differentiated effector memory CD45RA+ cells were excluded. The specimen sequenced was naive CD8+ T cells sorted from blood. Receptors originate from a man aged 25-45 years in good health.

The chain is built from TRBV11-2 and TRBJ2-7; D may be TRBD2 (6 bases). Trimming left V 6 bases short and J 5 bases short, with 20 bases between. This CDR3 spans 15 amino acids. CDR1 is SGHAT, CDR2 FQNNGV, per germline. The CDR3 spells CASRQRVTEANEQYF. The CDR3, as DNA: TGTGCCAGCAGGCAGCGGGTTACAGAGGCTAACGAGCAGTACTTC.

The chain couples TRBV2 to TRBJ1-1, with a weak D call TRBD1 (5 bases). The CDR3 spans 13 residues. Trimming stripped 9 bases from V and 3 bases from J, with 14 bases between. Germline V gene data show CDR1 as SNHLY and CDR2 as FYNNEI. CDR3 in amino acids: CARGEGRYTEAFF. CDR3 DNA sequence: TGTGCCAGAGGGGAAGGTCGATACACTGAAGCTTTCTTT.

Worth noting for this clone: Sequence at one end of the junction differs from germline and may be a read error. The CDR3 DNA is TGCGCCGGCAGCCAAGTGGCGGGACAGCATTACGAGCAGTACTTC. It yields the protein CAGSQVAGQHYEQYF. The chain uses TRBV4-1 and TRBJ2-7; D may be TRBD1 (7 bases). Germline CDR1 MGHRA, CDR2 YSYEKL. The CDR3 sequence is 15 residues long.

This chain uses TRBV2 with TRBJ1-5; no clear D. This CDR3 spans 15 amino acids. Germline V gene data show CDR1 as SNHLY and CDR2 as FYNNEI. Trimming stripped 7 bases from V and 0 bases from J, with 13 bases between. CDR3 sequence: CASTDGRYSNQPQHF. The CDR3 nucleotides read TGTGCCAGCACTGACGGTCGCTATAGCAATCAGCCCCAGCATTTT.

This clone appeared a few times. This chain joins TRBV15 and TRBJ2-2, with D possibly being TRBD2 (6 bases). CDR3 length: 12 residues. Germline V gene sequence: CDR1 LNHNV, CDR2 YYDKDF (reference sequence). The V end was cut by 8 bases, the J end by 6 bases, with 10 bases between. CDR3 nucleotide sequence: TGTGCCACCGGCGGGATCGCCGGGGAGCTGTTTTTT. This translates into CATGGIAGELFF.

This clone came up a few times. The J gene is TRBJ2-7, the V gene TRBV5-1; a weak D match, TRBD1 (6 bases). The CDR3 consists of 14 residues. V lost 6 bases and J lost 3, with 16 bases in between. Germline values: CDR1 SGHRS, CDR2 YFSETQ. CDR3: CASNPPDRDYEQYF. For the CDR3, the DNA is TGCGCCAGCAACCCGCCGGACAGAGACTACGAGCAGTACTTC.

This clone was detected only once. The CDR3 DNA reads as TGTGCCAGCAGCCTATCTGGTGAAAAACTGTTTTTT. Protein: CASSLSGEKLFF. The chain recombines TRBV7-6 with TRBJ1-4; D not resolved. The CDR3 is made up of 12 amino acids. Trimming shortened V by 5 bases and J by 7 bases, and 8 bases separated the two germline ends. Germline-derived CDR1 and CDR2 are SGHVS and FNYEAQ.

The chain links TRBV7-2 to TRBJ1-5; the match to TRBD1 covers 8 bases. J lost 6 bases, V lost 0 bases, and 7 bases had no gene match. CDR1 SGHTA and CDR2 FQGNSA come from the germline V gene. The CDR3 is made up of 16 amino acids. CDR3 protein: CASSLAGRGLSQPQHF. The CDR3 DNA reads as TGTGCCAGCAGCTTAGCAGGCAGGGGGCTTAGTCAGCCCCAGCATTTT.

The CDR3 region is CASSQWETRGFSSYNEQFF. The DNA for the CDR3 is TGCGCCAGCAGCCAGTGGGAGACTAGGGGTTTTAGCTCCTACAATGAGCAGTTCTTC. The V and J genes are TRBV4-3 and TRBJ2-1; D may be TRBD2 (6 bases). The germline V and J ends were trimmed by 3 bases and 0 bases, with 21 bases remaining between them. The CDR3 sequence is 19 residues long. Germline assignment: CDR1 LGHNA and CDR2 YSLEER.

V is TRBV5-1 and J is TRBJ2-7, with a possible D match to TRBD1 (6 bases). Germline CDR1 and CDR2: SGHRS and YFSETQ. V dropped 0 bases and J dropped 0 bases, with 13 bases sitting between them. CDR3 length: 16 residues. In DNA form, the CDR3 reads TGCGCCAGCAGCTTGGCCCAGGGGCCGAGCTCCTACGAGCAGTACTTC. This encodes CASSLAQGPSSYEQYF.